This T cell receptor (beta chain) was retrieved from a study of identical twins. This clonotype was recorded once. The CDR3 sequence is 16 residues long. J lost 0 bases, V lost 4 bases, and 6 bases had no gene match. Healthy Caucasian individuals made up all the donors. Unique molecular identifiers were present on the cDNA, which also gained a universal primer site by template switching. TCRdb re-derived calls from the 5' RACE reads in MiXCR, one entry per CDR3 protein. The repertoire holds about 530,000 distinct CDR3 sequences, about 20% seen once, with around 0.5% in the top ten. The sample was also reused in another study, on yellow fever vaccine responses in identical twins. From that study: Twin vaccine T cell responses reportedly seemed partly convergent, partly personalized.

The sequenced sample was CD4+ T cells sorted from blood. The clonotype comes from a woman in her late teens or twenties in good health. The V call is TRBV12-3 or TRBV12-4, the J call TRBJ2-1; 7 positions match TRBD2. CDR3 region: CASSSGLGSSYNEQFF. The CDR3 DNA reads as TGTGCCAGCAGTTCCGGACTAGGGAGCTCCTACAATGAGCAGTTCTTC.